Sequencing of this T cell receptor (beta chain) was carried out in a study of T cell changes during pregnancy in multiple sclerosis. For this clone: Mismatch with germline at one junction end may stem from a read error.

Measured with immunoSEQ multiplex PCR; TCRdb has only the in-frame clones, and not every one. The repertoire consists of under 130,000 clones, with roughly 90% occurring once and the leading ten covering 3.5%. CDR1 and CDR2 (germline): MGHRA, YSYEKL. The CDR3 runs 15 residues. The receptor was isolated from a female donor with multiple sclerosis, enrolled in a pregnancy study. The source material was peripheral blood, sampled after pregnancy. The gene calls are TRBV4-1 and TRBJ1-6; no definite D call. This chain's CDR3 is CASSQDQLPNPPLHF. The CDR3 nucleotides are TGCGCCAGCAGCCAAGATCAACTCCCTAATCCACCCCTCCACTTT.